A single sample gave rise to the 17 T cell receptor beta chains below, sequenced in a study of blood T cell repertoires in COVID-19. Data came from immunoSEQ multiplex PCR; TCRdb stores just in-frame clones and leaves some out. The sample consists of about 34,000 clones, about 72% of them appearing once. Sequenced input: peripheral blood. The receptors were sampled from an older woman with acute or convalescent COVID-19.

The chain joins TRBV7-3 to TRBJ2-3, with D possibly matching TRBD1 (5 bases). Germline CDR1 reads SGHTA; CDR2 reads FQGTGA. The V gene lost 4 bases and the J gene lost 4 bases, with 18 bases spanning the gap. CDR3 size: 16 residues. As DNA, the CDR3 is TGTGCCAGCAGCTCCAATGGGGCCGGCCTCCCAGATACGCAGTATTTT. Translated, it gives CASSSNGAGLPDTQYF.

The chain couples TRBV14 to TRBJ1-2, with D uncertain. Trimming left V 2 bases short and J 4 bases short, with 8 bases between. Germline lookup yields CDR1 SGHDN and CDR2 FVKESK. The length of the CDR3 is 13 residues. In DNA, the CDR3 is TGTGCCAGCAGCCAATCGCGGGCCTATGGCTACACCTTC. Protein product: CASSQSRAYGYTF. Looking up the rest from reference TRBV14 and TRBJ1-2 gives the full variable domain: EAGVTQFPSHSVIEKGQTVTLRCDPISGHDNLYWYRRVMGKEIKFLLHFVKESKQDESGMPNNRFLAERTGGTYSTLKVQPAELEDSGVYFCASSQSRAYGYTFGSGTRLTVV.

In this sample, this clone turned up once. The chain is built from TRBV7-8 and TRBJ1-4, with TRBD1 as a possible D gene (5 bases). Germline V gives CDR1 SGHVS, CDR2 FQNEAQ. Trimming pared 2 bases from V and 5 bases from J, leaving 15 bases between. There are 16 residues in the CDR3. The DNA of the CDR3 is TGTGCCAGCAGCTTAAATCTTCCACAGGTGAATGAAAAACTGTTTTTT. Protein product: CASSLNLPQVNEKLFF. Combining the CDR3 with reference TRBV7-8 and TRBJ1-4 gives the whole variable domain GAGVSQSPRYKVAKRGQDVALRCDPISGHVSLFWYQQALGQGPEFLTYFQNEAQLDKSGLPSDRFFAERPEGSVSTLKIQRTQQEDSAVYLCASSLNLPQVNEKLFFGSGTQLSVL.

This chain uses TRBV6-1 with TRBJ2-5; maybe TRBD2 (5 bases). CDR3 length: 14 residues. V was trimmed by 3 bases and J by 2 bases, leaving 10 bases between them. CDR1 is MNHNS, CDR2 SASEGT, per germline. CDR3 amino acids: CASSDTRVQETQYF. The CDR3 DNA follows: TGTGCCAGCAGTGATACTAGGGTTCAAGAGACCCAGTACTTC.

This rearrangement joins TRBV9 to TRBJ2-2; perhaps TRBD1 as D (6 bases). The CDR3 is made up of 17 amino acids. Trimming stripped 0 bases from V and 3 bases from J, with 15 bases between. Germline CDR1 SGDLS, CDR2 YYNGEE. CDR3 nucleotide sequence: TGTGCCAGCAGCGTAGACCCCACGTACAGGGACACCGGGGAGCTGTTTTTT. Translating gives CASSVDPTYRDTGELFF. The entire variable domain, with the rest obtained from reference TRBV9 and TRBJ2-2, is as follows: DSGVTQTPKHLITATGQRVTLRCSPRSGDLSVYWYQQSLDQGLQFLIQYYNGEERAKGNILERFSAQQFPDLHSELNLSSLELGDSALYFCASSVDPTYRDTGELFFGEGSRLTVL.

A single count supports this clone. This sequence joins TRBV11-2 and TRBJ1-2; a weak D match, TRBD1 (5 bases). The V end was cut by 5 bases, the J end by 4 bases, with 17 bases between. The length of the CDR3 is 15 residues. The germline CDR1 and CDR2 sequences are SGHAT and FQNNGV. The CDR3 DNA follows: TGTGCCAGCAGCCCTCTGGGTGGGGCGTCCTATGGCTACACCTTC. Its translation is CASSPLGGASYGYTF.

There are a few counts of this clone. The chain combines TRBV7-8 with TRBJ1-2; D gene unclear. There are 14 residues in the CDR3. Germline V gene data show CDR1 as SGHVS and CDR2 as FQNEAQ. The ends were cut back, 4 bases at V and 3 bases at J, with 12 bases in the middle. CDR3 in DNA: TGTGCCAGCAGCTCGGACCCGGGAGACTATGGCTACACCTTC. This gives the protein CASSSDPGDYGYTF.

V and J are TRBV19 and TRBJ1-3; D is uncertain. V lost 3 bases and J 3 bases, leaving 9 bases between the germline ends. The germline gives CDR1 LNHDA, CDR2 SQIVND (reference sequence). The length of the CDR3 is 14 residues. The CDR3 reads CASSIGPNGNTIYF. In DNA form, the CDR3 reads TGTGCCAGTAGTATCGGTCCGAATGGAAACACCATATATTTT.

The rearrangement uses TRBV5-6 and TRBJ1-2; TRBD1 matches at 9 bases. Trimming removed 4 bases from V and 5 bases from J; junction bases left unmatched: 9. The CDR3 runs 15 residues. The germline CDR1 and CDR2 sequences are SGHDT and YYEEEE. The CDR3 is CASSVDRGTGYGYTF. CDR3 in DNA: TGTGCCAGCAGCGTCGACAGAGGGACAGGGTATGGCTACACCTTC. The variable domain in full, with the rest retrieved from reference TRBV5-6 and TRBJ1-2, is DAGVTQSPTHLIKTRGQQVTLRCSPKSGHDTVSWYQQALGQGPQFIFQYYEEEERQRGNFPDRFSGHQFPNYSSELNVNALLLGDSALYLCASSVDRGTGYGYTFGSGTRLTVV.

This chain connects TRBV27 to TRBJ1-4; D is perhaps TRBD1 (5 bases). In germline, CDR1 is MNHEY, CDR2 SMNVEV (reference sequence). The CDR3 is 14 residues long. V was clipped by 2 bases and J by 8 bases, with 12 bases between them. DNA for the CDR3: TGTGCCAGCAGTTTAAGGAGGGGAGGAGAAAAACTGTTTTTT. Its protein product is CASSLRRGGEKLFF.

The rearrangement joins TRBV19 to TRBJ2-5; perhaps TRBD2 as D (5 bases). V was shortened by 3 bases and J by 1 base, with 12 bases between the two germline ends. Germline assignment: CDR1 LNHDA and CDR2 SQIVND (reference sequence). This CDR3 spans 15 amino acids. CDR3 in amino acids: CASSIRPAVQETQYF. The CDR3 coding sequence is TGTGCCAGTAGTATTCGCCCAGCGGTCCAAGAGACCCAGTACTTC.

The CDR3: CASSLGTGEYNEQFF. In DNA form, the CDR3 reads TGTGCCAGCTCACTCGGGACAGGGGAGTACAATGAGCAGTTCTTC. This chain links TRBV18 with TRBJ2-1, with 10 bases that match TRBD1. The J segment lost 4 bases and the V segment lost 4 bases, leaving 4 bases of the junction unmatched. CDR3 length: 15 residues. Per the germline V gene, CDR1 is KGHSH and CDR2 is LQKENI.

The V gene is TRBV2, the J gene TRBJ2-7; D is unresolved. V was trimmed by 1 base and J by 0 bases, leaving 16 bases between them. The CDR3 runs 17 residues. Germline values: CDR1 SNHLY, CDR2 FYNNEI. The CDR3 loop reads CASSEGFGAGPSYEQYF. The DNA of the CDR3 is TGTGCCAGCAGTGAAGGGTTTGGCGCAGGCCCCTCCTACGAGCAGTACTTC.

CDR3 in amino acids: CASRTSGGGTGELFF. The CDR3 DNA reads TGCGCCAGCAGGACTAGCGGGGGTGGGACCGGGGAGCTGTTTTTT. The rearrangement uses TRBV10-2 and TRBJ2-2; TRBD2 aligns across 12 bases. The CDR3 length is 15 residues. After removal of 6 bases from V and 5 bases from J, the junction contained 4 bases not matched to a gene. The germline V gene encodes CDR1 WSHSY and CDR2 SAAADI.

The CDR3 DNA follows: TGTGCCAGCAGCTTAGATCCGGAGAGCAGTGAAGCTTTCTTT. As protein: CASSLDPESSEAFF. V is TRBV11-2 and J is TRBJ1-1; D gene uncertain. V dropped 0 bases and J dropped 7 bases, with 12 bases sitting between them. The length of the CDR3 is 14 residues. The germline CDR1 and CDR2 sequences are SGHAT and FQNNGV.

This sequence joins TRBV13 and TRBJ2-3, with 11 bases fitting TRBD2. The length of the CDR3 is 19 residues. V gave up 2 bases and J gave up 2 bases; unmatched junction bases: 12. Looked up from germline, CDR1 is PRHDT and CDR2 is FYEKMQ (reference sequence). In DNA form, the CDR3 reads TGTGCCAGCAGCTTATTTGGGGATAGCGGGGGGGATTCCACAGATACGCAGTATTTT. This encodes CASSLFGDSGGDSTDTQYF.

This chain uses TRBV6-6 with TRBJ1-2; 10 bases are shared with TRBD1. V was pared by 6 bases and J by 6 bases, with 4 bases of the junction left unmatched. CDR3 length: 13 residues. Germline assignment: CDR1 MNHNY and CDR2 SVGAGI (reference sequence). CDR3 region: CASRGQGRDGYTF. CDR3 bases: TGTGCCAGCAGGGGACAGGGGAGGGATGGCTACACCTTC.